This T cell receptor (beta chain) appears in the sequencing data of a study of blood T cells in healthy people across ages (dated by TCRdb to between 2015 and 2017). As for the study more broadly: In model experiments, template switching captured roughly one uniquely barcoded TCR beta cDNA molecule for every two T cells. Using deep sequencing normalized with unique cDNA molecular identifiers, the study measured how TCR beta repertoire diversity changes with age. Four age groups were formed from the donors: young (average about 15 years), middle-aged (around 37), aged (approximately 60) and long-lived (roughly 88). Donors of different ages were randomly distributed across sequencing lanes to avoid experimental bias. Two additional independent replicas of 1 million unique cDNA reads from the same blood draw were analyzed for two donors (one aged 18 to 29 and one aged 80 or older).

Summary of the overall study and its limitations: Because profiling used bulk unsorted PBMCs, naive and antigen-experienced compartments could not be compared conclusively. Donor CMV infection status was unknown, potentially confounding age-related changes in expanded clonotypes. Compared with the aged group, the long-lived group had more naive CD4+ T cells, fewer expanded clones and increased TCR diversity, a pattern suggesting age selection. Estimates of total diversity from one million sequenced T cells were regarded as lower bounds and underestimates. A strong correlation was found between observed TCR beta diversity and the percentage of naive T cells measured by flow cytometry. As age increased, observed TCR beta diversity per million T cells dropped in a roughly linear way, and a significant reduction was already evident by age about 40.

Libraries were made using 5' RACE. Data came from an Illumina HiSeq 2500. A second PCR of about 7 to 12 cycles was run with a J-beta primer mix and a sample-barcoded 5' primer. A unique molecular identifier was introduced onto each TCR beta cDNA molecule by a template-switch 5' adaptor carrying 12 random nucleotides. Each sample yielded at least 2.5 million CDR3-containing paired-end reads. First-strand cDNA was synthesized from all RNA with the Mint cDNA synthesis kit, primed by a TRBC-specific oligonucleotide. After uracil-DNA glycosylase treatment, a first 18-cycle PCR used universal primers M1SS and BC2_uni_R on all cDNA. Per the original workflow: For normalization, 1 million high-quality reads were randomly selected from each sample, with every read carrying a distinct molecular identifier. Reads sharing molecular identifiers were discarded rather than binned into consensus sequences. CDR3 identification, clonotype clustering and error correction used MiTCR with a Q25 quality threshold and the strictest error-elimination algorithm. A nonparametric unseen species model with Euler transformation was used to estimate lower-bound total TCR beta diversity. Using fastp trimming at Q25 and MiXCR clonotype assembly, TCRdb reanalyzed the public sequencing data and kept in-frame beta chains. Under each unique CDR3 protein, matching rows form one entry showing the most common genes and DNA. The authors' filters were not applied to this entry. This sample lists just over 1 million distinct CDR3 sequences; under 45% were detected once. In total, the top ten clones hold approximately 17% of the sample.

Per the germline V gene, SNHLY is the CDR1 and FYNNEI is the CDR2. The cysteine opens and the phenylalanine closes a CDR3 of 14 amino acids. Here the CDR3 DNA is all that survives: 42 bases in frame from base 1. V is clipped by 6 bases and J by 0 bases, and the sequence between their germline boundaries is 6 bases long. Donors were 40 or so systemically healthy Caucasian individuals from Russia aged roughly 6 to 90 years. Each donor gave ten milliliters of peripheral blood, collected into EDTA-treated Vacutainer tubes. Ficoll-Paque density-gradient centrifugation was used to isolate PBMCs, with at least 6 million per sample. Trizol reagent was used to extract total RNA from the PBMCs, yielding at least 6 micrograms per sample. For every donor, flow cytometry on a PBMC aliquot measured the percentage of naive CD45RAhigh/CD27high T cells. Remarks on this clonotype: Its binding antigen is unknown. No base-level quality is on record; no much larger clone is a single base apart.

The specimen was blood. The rearrangement joined TRBV2 to TRBJ2-6; the D gene cannot be resolved reliably. The TCR sequence derives from an older woman in good health. CDR3 loop: CASRGSSGANVLTF. The sequenced DNA is TGTGCCAGCAGAGGCTCCTCTGGGGCCAACGTCCTGACTTTC.